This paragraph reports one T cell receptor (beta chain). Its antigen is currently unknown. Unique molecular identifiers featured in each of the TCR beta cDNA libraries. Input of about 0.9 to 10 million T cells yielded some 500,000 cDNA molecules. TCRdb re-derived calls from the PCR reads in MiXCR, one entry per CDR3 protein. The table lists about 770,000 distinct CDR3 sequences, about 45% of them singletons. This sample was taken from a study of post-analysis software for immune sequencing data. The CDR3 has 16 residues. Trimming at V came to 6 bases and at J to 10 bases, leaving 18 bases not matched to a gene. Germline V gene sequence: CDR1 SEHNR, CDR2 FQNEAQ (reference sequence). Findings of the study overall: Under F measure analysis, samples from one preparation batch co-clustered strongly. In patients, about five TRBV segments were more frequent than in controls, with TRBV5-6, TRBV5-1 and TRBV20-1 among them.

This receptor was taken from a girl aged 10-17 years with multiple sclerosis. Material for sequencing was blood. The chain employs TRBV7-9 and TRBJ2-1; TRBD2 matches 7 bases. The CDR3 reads CASSHPALAAPSEQFF. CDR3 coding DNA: TGTGCCAGCAGTCACCCCGCCCTAGCGGCCCCTTCGGAGCAGTTCTTC.